This record looks at one TCR beta chain sequence and its context. This sample is part of a study of cytomegalovirus exposure and HLA in healthy donors. The CDR3 is made up of 15 amino acids. Germline CDR1 reads MGHRA; CDR2 reads YSYEKL. After removal of 4 bases from V and 6 bases from J, the junction contained 8 bases not matched to a gene. The PCR ran on 60 Vbeta and 13 Jbeta primers. Sequencing used immunoSEQ multiplex PCR; TCRdb keeps in-frame clones, though not all of them. The sample consists of about 180,000 clones, just under 85% of them appearing once. The receptor was isolated from a girl aged 10-17 years in good health and CMV-seropositive. What was sequenced was PBMCs. The rearrangement joins TRBV4-1 to TRBJ2-1, with TRBD1 identical over 8 bases. The chain's CDR3 is CASSRVQQGGNEQFF. CDR3 sequence (DNA): TGCGCCAGCAGCCGAGTTCAACAGGGGGGCAATGAGCAGTTCTTC.